These 8 T cell receptor beta chains were sequenced from one sample in a study of blood T cell repertoires in COVID-19. Measured with immunoSEQ multiplex PCR; TCRdb has only the in-frame clones, and not every one. The sample holds about 160,000 clones, 82% seen once. Sequencing was carried out using PBMCs or T cells enriched from blood (not recorded which). These receptors originate from a man between 60 and 70 years old who had recovered from COVID-19.

CDR3 nucleotides: TGTGCCAGTAGTAATCAGGGGTCGACCTACGAGCAGTACTTC. Its translation: CASSNQGSTYEQYF. This chain connects TRBV19 to TRBJ2-7; the D gene is possibly TRBD1 (6 bases). The CDR3 consists of 14 residues. Germline CDR1 reads LNHDA; CDR2 reads SQIVND (reference sequence). Trimming pared 4 bases from V and 2 bases from J, leaving 12 bases between.

The rearrangement links TRBV9 to TRBJ1-1; 9 bases are a match to TRBD1. After removal of 3 bases from V and 6 bases from J, the junction contained 12 bases not matched to a gene. Looked up from germline, CDR1 is SGDLS and CDR2 is YYNGEE. This CDR3 spans 16 amino acids. CDR3 amino acids: CASSEISMDRGPEAFF. The CDR3 nucleotides are TGTGCCAGCAGCGAGATAAGTATGGACAGGGGCCCTGAAGCTTTCTTT.

This clone has a count of ten or more. The chain carries TRBV7-9 and TRBJ1-5; 7 positions agree with TRBD1. Germline trimming cut 1 base from V and 5 bases from J; bases unmatched to any gene: 14. CDR1 is SEHNR, CDR2 FQNEAQ, per germline (reference sequence). This CDR3 region has 18 residues. As DNA, the CDR3 is TGTGCCAGCAGCTTAGAGGGTACAGGGGCTTTTGGTGATCAGCCCCAGCATTTT. Protein product: CASSLEGTGAFGDQPQHF.

This sequence joins TRBV19 and TRBJ2-2; 8 nucleotides align to TRBD2. V lost 3 bases and J lost 2; bases outside the gene matches: 2. The CDR3 has 15 amino acids. The germline CDR1 and CDR2 sequences are LNHDA and SQIVND (reference sequence). CDR3 protein: CASSISGTNTGELFF. Written as DNA, the CDR3 is TGTGCCAGTAGTATTAGCGGGACTAACACCGGGGAGCTGTTTTTT.

This clone was recorded only once. The chain is built from TRBV20-1 and TRBJ1-6; no clear D. Trimming took 3 bases from V and 5 from J, leaving 14 bases between them. The CDR3 runs 15 residues. CDR1 is DFQATT, CDR2 SNEGSKA, per germline (reference sequence). The CDR3 loop is CSASRTGDHNSPLHF. The CDR3 DNA is TGCAGTGCTAGTAGGACGGGAGACCATAATTCACCCCTCCACTTT.

V is TRBV21-1 and J is TRBJ2-5; the D call of TRBD2 is as the table states it, not checked on the DNA. TRBV21-1 represents a pseudogene. The CDR3 totals 16 residues. CDR3 nucleotides: TGTGCCAGGGCCCTAGCGGGAGGGCCCGAAGGGGAGACCCAGTACTTC. Translating gives CARALAGGPEGETQYF.

The chain couples TRBV18 to TRBJ2-7, with 10 nucleotides matching TRBD1. The germline V gene has CDR1 KGHSH and CDR2 LQKENI. With V trimmed by 6 bases and J by 2 bases, 7 bases remained unmatched. The CDR3 contains 15 residues. This CDR3 is CASSDSGTGAYEQYF. The CDR3 nucleotides are TGTGCCAGCTCGGACTCCGGGACAGGGGCCTACGAGCAGTACTTC.

V usage is TRBV7-8 and J usage is TRBJ2-7; 12 bases map to TRBD2. This CDR3 has 14 residues. Germline V gene data show CDR1 as SGHVS and CDR2 as FQNEAQ. After removal of 1 base from V and 7 bases from J, the junction contained 2 bases not matched to a gene. The CDR3 here is CASSLGLAGDEQYF. In DNA form, the CDR3 reads TGTGCCAGCAGCTTAGGACTAGCGGGGGATGAGCAGTACTTC.